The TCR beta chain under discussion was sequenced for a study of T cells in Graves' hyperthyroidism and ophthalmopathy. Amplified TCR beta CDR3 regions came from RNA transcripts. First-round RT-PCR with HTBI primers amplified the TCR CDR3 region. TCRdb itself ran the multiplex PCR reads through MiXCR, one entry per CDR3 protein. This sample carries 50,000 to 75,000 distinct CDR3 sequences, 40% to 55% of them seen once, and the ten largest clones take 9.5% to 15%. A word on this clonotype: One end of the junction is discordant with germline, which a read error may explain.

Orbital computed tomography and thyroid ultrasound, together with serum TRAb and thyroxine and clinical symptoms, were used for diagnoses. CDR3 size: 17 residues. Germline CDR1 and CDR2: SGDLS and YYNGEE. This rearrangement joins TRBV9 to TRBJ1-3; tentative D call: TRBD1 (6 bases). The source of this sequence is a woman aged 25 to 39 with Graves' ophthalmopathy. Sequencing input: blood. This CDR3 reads CASSGIDGGRSGNTIYF. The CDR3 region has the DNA TGTGCCAGTAGCGGGATTGATGGGGGGCGCTCTGGAAACACCATATATTTT.